A selection of T cell receptor beta chains follows, all from one sample in a study of blood T cell repertoires in COVID-19. The data were produced by immunoSEQ multiplex PCR, yet TCRdb's version contains in-frame clones alone and is incomplete. In the table there are just over 35,000 clones, roughly four fifths of which are singletons. The sample consisted of peripheral blood. These receptors were collected from a human donor in a cohort sampled during active or convalescent COVID-19. The donor label of this sample is uncertain. The CDR3 runs from the conserved cysteine through the conserved F or W. The D gene is left open where the match is weak. Part of the rows lack a size; the others show once, few, many or a class for expanded clones.

clone_size	v_call	j_call	d_call	cdr3_aa	cdr3_nt
once	TRBV30	TRBJ2-7	.	CASREPATYEQYF	TGTGCCTCCAGGGAACCGGCTACCTACGAGCAGTACTTC
.	TRBV6-2/TRBV6-3	TRBJ1-3	TRBD1	CASSRNRGSSGNTIYF	TGTGCCAGCAGCAGAAACAGGGGATCCTCTGGAAACACCATATATTTT
.	TRBV6-6	TRBJ2-7	TRBD1	CASSQTGREQYF	TGTGCCAGCAGTCAGACAGGGCGCGAGCAGTACTTC
.	TRBV7-9	TRBJ1-1	TRBD1	CASSSDRGLNTEAFF	TGTGCCAGCAGCTCTGACAGGGGATTGAACACTGAAGCTTTCTTT
.	TRBV10-3	TRBJ1-4	.	CAISEEINEKLFF	TGTGCCATCAGTGAGGAGATTAATGAAAAACTGTTTTTT
once	TRBV10-3	TRBJ1-6	TRBD1	CAISETTGENSPLHF	TGTGCCATCAGTGAAACTACAGGGGAGAATTCACCCCTCCACTTT
many	TRBV6-5	TRBJ2-2	.	CASNAANTGELFF	TGTGCCAGCAACGCAGCGAACACCGGGGAGCTGTTTTTT
.	TRBV21-1	TRBJ2-2	.	CASSKVRLTGELFF	TGTGCCAGCAGCAAAGTGCGATTAACCGGGGAGCTGTTTTTT
.	TRBV24-1	TRBJ2-2	TRBD1	CATSDPTRTGGGGELFF	TGTGCCACCAGTGATCCAACCCGGACAGGGGGTGGCGGGGAGCTGTTTTTT
.	TRBV5-1	TRBJ2-1	TRBD1	CASSIGQAGGEQFF	TGCGCCAGCAGCATAGGACAGGCCGGAGGTGAGCAGTTCTTC
.	TRBV7-2	TRBJ2-3	TRBD1	CASSVGDRGPTDTQYF	TGTGCCAGCAGCGTGGGCGACAGGGGGCCCACAGATACGCAGTATTTT
.	TRBV9	TRBJ2-1	TRBD2	CASSARTSANEQFF	TGTGCCAGCAGCGCACGGACTAGCGCCAATGAGCAGTTCTTC
.	TRBV10-3	TRBJ2-7	.	CAISESTSPLNEQYF	TGTGCCATCAGTGAGTCTACTAGCCCCCTTAACGAGCAGTACTTC
.	TRBV4-3	TRBJ2-1	.	CASSQDRRGPDEQFF	TGCGCCAGCAGCCAAGATAGAAGGGGCCCAGATGAGCAGTTCTTC
.	TRBV19	TRBJ2-3	TRBD2	CASSLSGTRGPDTQYF	TGTGCCAGTAGTCTTTCCGGGACTAGAGGCCCAGATACGCAGTATTTT
once	TRBV9	TRBJ2-1	TRBD2	CASSLAAGVYNEQFF	TGTGCCAGCAGCTTAGCGGCGGGGGTCTACAATGAGCAGTTCTTC
.	TRBV4-3	TRBJ1-1	.	CASSQDRATGGNTEAFF	TGCGCCAGCAGCCAAGATAGAGCGACGGGGGGGAACACTGAAGCTTTCTTT
few	TRBV30	TRBJ2-7	TRBD1	CAWLYRGSEQYF	TGTGCCTGGTTATACAGGGGGAGTGAGCAGTACTTC
.	TRBV5-4	TRBJ2-1	TRBD1	CASSITGGNEQFF	TGTGCCAGCAGCATCACAGGGGGCAATGAGCAGTTCTTC
few	TRBV7-9	TRBJ1-1	.	CASSGVKWTDGRWEAFF	TGTGCCAGCAGCGGGGTTAAATGGACAGACGGAAGATGGGAAGCTTTCTTT
.	TRBV6-2/TRBV6-3	TRBJ2-1	TRBD2	CASSLPSGTSVYNEQFF	TGTGCCAGCAGTCTCCCTTCCGGGACTAGCGTTTACAATGAGCAGTTCTTC
.	TRBV19	TRBJ1-5	TRBD1	CASSLDRDQPQHF	TGTGCCAGTAGTCTCGACAGGGATCAGCCCCAGCATTTT
.	TRBV7-7	TRBJ2-5	.	CASSPDFQETQYF	TGTGCTAGCAGCCCGGACTTCCAAGAGACCCAGTACTTC
few	TRBV27	TRBJ2-7	.	CASSLSGSFHEQYF	TGTGCCAGCAGTTTAAGTGGGAGCTTTCACGAGCAGTACTTC
.	TRBV7-9	TRBJ2-5	TRBD2	CASSPPLAREVQETQYF	TGTGCCAGCAGCCCACCGCTCGCGCGGGAGGTCCAAGAGACCCAGTACTTC
.	TRBV4-3	TRBJ1-2	TRBD1	CASSQDGDRAVDGYTF	TGCGCCAGCAGCCAAGATGGGGACAGGGCTGTCGACGGCTACACCTTC
.	TRBV10-3	TRBJ2-7	TRBD1	CAISPGTGFGEQYF	TGTGCCATCAGCCCCGGGACAGGGTTTGGCGAGCAGTACTTC
.	TRBV28	TRBJ2-7	.	CASSGAASSSYEQYF	TGTGCCAGCAGTGGGGCGGCGTCAAGCTCCTACGAGCAGTACTTC
.	TRBV6-2/TRBV6-3	TRBJ2-7	.	CASSPRPDEQYF	TGTGCCAGCAGCCCACGTCCGGACGAGCAGTACTTC
once	TRBV7-2	TRBJ2-3	.	CASSPAGGDTQYF	TGTGCCAGCAGCCCCGCGGGCGGAGATACGCAGTATTTT
.	TRBV7-2	TRBJ2-5	.	CASSFGQKETQYF	TGTGCCAGCAGCTTTGGGCAGAAAGAGACCCAGTACTTC
.	TRBV7-2	TRBJ1-5	.	CASSLGTGINQPQHF	TGTGCCAGCAGCTTAGGAACAGGGATTAATCAGCCCCAGCATTTT
.	TRBV11-2	TRBJ2-1	.	CASSLARSSYNEQFF	TGTGCCAGCAGCCTGGCACGGAGCTCCTACAATGAGCAGTTCTTC
.	TRBV18	TRBJ2-3	.	CASSPPASLDTQYF	TGTGCCAGCTCACCACCGGCTAGCCTAGATACGCAGTATTTT
few	TRBV9	TRBJ2-1	TRBD2	CASSATSGSHNEQFF	TGTGCCAGCAGCGCAACTAGCGGGAGCCACAATGAGCAGTTCTTC
.	TRBV29-1	TRBJ1-1	.	CSGLRGEDTEAFF	TGCAGCGGCCTCAGGGGCGAGGACACTGAAGCTTTCTTT
once	TRBV9	TRBJ1-1	.	CASSGRGSGTEAFF	TGTGCCAGCAGCGGGAGGGGCTCGGGCACTGAAGCTTTCTTT
few	TRBV6-5	TRBJ2-6	TRBD1	CAGGTGSSGANVLTF	TGTGCCGGGGGGACAGGAAGCTCTGGGGCCAACGTCCTGACTTTC
.	TRBV23-1	TRBJ2-1	TRBD1	CASSPDRDRVDNEQFF	TGCGCCAGCAGTCCCGACCGGGACAGGGTGGACAATGAGCAGTTCTTC
.	TRBV5-1	TRBJ1-2	TRBD1	CASSFTGTDNGYTF	TGCGCCAGCAGCTTTACCGGGACAGACAATGGCTACACCTTC
few	TRBV30	TRBJ1-1	.	CAWSQQGEAFF	TGTGCCTGGAGTCAACAGGGTGAAGCTTTCTTT
.	TRBV5-6	TRBJ1-6	.	CASSLGDSNSPLHF	TGTGCCAGCAGCTTAGGAGACAGCAATTCACCCCTCCACTTT
once	TRBV29-1	TRBJ2-3	TRBD2	CSAPGFGRAPDTQYF	TGCAGCGCCCCCGGATTCGGGAGGGCCCCAGATACGCAGTATTTT
.	TRBV29-1	TRBJ2-2	TRBD1	CSVEGPTGRPSNTGELFF	TGCAGCGTTGAAGGGCCGACAGGGCGGCCCTCGAACACCGGGGAGCTGTTTTTT
once	TRBV7-3	TRBJ2-1	TRBD2	CASSLFQTSGIGNEQFF	TGTGCCAGCAGCTTATTCCAAACTAGCGGGATAGGCAATGAGCAGTTCTTC